These 8 T cell receptor beta chains originate from one sample sequenced in a study of OX40 agonist ivuxolimab in advanced cancers. Sequencing was performed with immunoSEQ multiplex PCR; in TCRdb, only in-frame clones are kept and a portion is missing. This sample carries tens of thousands of clones, approximately 79% of them seen once, and the ten largest clones take 2% to 3%. The sample here was CD4+ or CD8+ T cells sorted from blood, taken in a trial of the OX40 agonist ivuxolimab. The receptors derive from an adult with an advanced solid tumor such as melanoma, head and neck, liver or kidney cancer.

The V gene is TRBV4-2, the J gene TRBJ2-2; possible D gene TRBD2, 6 bases. Trimming removed 4 bases at V and 6 bases at J, with 12 bases between. The germline V gene encodes CDR1 LGHNA and CDR2 YNFKEQ. The CDR3 is made up of 14 amino acids. The DNA of the CDR3 is TGTGCCAGCAGCCTCCCGGGGGAGGCCGGGGAGCTGTTTTTT. This sequence encodes CASSLPGEAGELFF.

The gene calls are TRBV5-5 and TRBJ1-4; the D gene is possibly TRBD1 (6 bases). Trimming removed 4 bases at V and 2 bases at J, with 9 bases between. Germline V CDR1 and CDR2: SGHKS, YYEKEE (reference sequence). This CDR3 has 14 amino acids. Here the CDR3 reads CASSPQGTNEKLFF. The CDR3 DNA sequence: TGTGCCAGCAGCCCCCAGGGGACTAATGAAAAACTGTTTTTT.

The chain uses TRBV7-2 and TRBJ2-7; D is possibly TRBD1 or TRBD2 (5 bases each). The CDR3 loop spans 14 amino acids. Trimming removed 2 bases at V and 2 bases at J, with 10 bases between. Germline V gene data show CDR1 as SGHTA and CDR2 as FQGNSA. The DNA of the CDR3 is TGTGCCAGCAGCTTAAGTCAGGGACCCTACGAGCAGTACTTC. Translated, it gives CASSLSQGPYEQYF.

The V call is TRBV30, the J call TRBJ1-1, with a tentative D call TRBD1 (6 bases). The germline V gene encodes CDR1 GTSNPN and CDR2 SVGIG (reference sequence). CDR3 size: 13 residues. V lost 0 bases, J lost 7 bases, and 12 bases lay in between. For the CDR3, the DNA is TGTGCCTGGAGTGTACAGGGAGTTTTTGAAGCTTTCTTT. This codes for CAWSVQGVFEAFF.

The table lists this clone with a few counts. J is TRBJ2-1 and V is TRBV29-1; unclear D gene. CDR3 length equals 13 residues. V gave up 4 bases and J gave up 4 bases, with 11 bases separating them. Germline CDR1 reads SQVTM; CDR2 reads ANQGSEA. The chain's CDR3 is CSVGRLLYNEQFF. The CDR3, as DNA: TGCAGCGTTGGACGATTGTTATACAATGAGCAGTTCTTC.

This clone was counted only a few times. V is TRBV20-1 and J is TRBJ2-5; D uncertain. Germline values: CDR1 DFQATT, CDR2 SNEGSKA (reference sequence). Trimming pared 0 bases from V and 9 bases from J, leaving 8 bases between. The CDR3 contains 11 residues. The CDR3 bases are TGCAGTGCTAGAGACTCTAGGGCCCAGTACTTC. Protein: CSARDSRAQYF.

This chain connects TRBV30 to TRBJ2-2, with D unclear. The germline gives CDR1 GTSNPN, CDR2 SVGIG (reference sequence). CDR3 size: 14 residues. V lost 4 bases, J lost 0 bases, and 9 bases lay in between. This CDR3 is CAWIRQTNTGELFF. The CDR3 DNA is TGTGCCTGGATTAGGCAGACGAACACCGGGGAGCTGTTTTTT.

The sample holds one count of this clone. The chain is built from TRBV7-2 and TRBJ1-2; 8 positions match TRBD1. Germline V gene data show CDR1 as SGHTA and CDR2 as FQGNSA. Germline trimming cut 5 bases from V and 6 bases from J; bases unmatched to any gene: 11. The CDR3 consists of 15 residues. The CDR3 spells CASSRIQGVGDGYTF. CDR3 coding DNA: TGTGCCAGCAGCCGAATACAGGGGGTGGGAGATGGCTACACCTTC.